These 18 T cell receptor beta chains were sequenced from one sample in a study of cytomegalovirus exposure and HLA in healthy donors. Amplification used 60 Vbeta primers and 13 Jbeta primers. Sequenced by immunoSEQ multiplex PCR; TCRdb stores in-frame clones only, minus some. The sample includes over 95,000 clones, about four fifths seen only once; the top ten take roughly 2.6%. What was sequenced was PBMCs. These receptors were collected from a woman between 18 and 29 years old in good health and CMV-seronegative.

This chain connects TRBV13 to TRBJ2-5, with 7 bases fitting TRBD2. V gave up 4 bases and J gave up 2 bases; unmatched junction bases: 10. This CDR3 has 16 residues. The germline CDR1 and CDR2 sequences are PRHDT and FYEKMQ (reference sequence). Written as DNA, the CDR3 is TGTGCCAGCAGCTCCTCCGGGACTACGGGACAAGAGACCCAGTACTTC. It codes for CASSSSGTTGQETQYF.

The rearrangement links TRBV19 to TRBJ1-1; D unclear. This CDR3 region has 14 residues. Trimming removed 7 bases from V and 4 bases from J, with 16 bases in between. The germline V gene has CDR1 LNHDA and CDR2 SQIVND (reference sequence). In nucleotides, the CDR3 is TGTGCCAGTACAAAAACGGGGTCTATCACTGAAGCTTTCTTT. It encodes CASTKTGSITEAFF. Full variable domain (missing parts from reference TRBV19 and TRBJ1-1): DGGITQSPKYLFRKEGQNVTLSCEQNLNHDAMYWYRQDPGQGLRLIYYSQIVNDFQKGDIAEGYSVSREKKESFPLTVTSAQKNPTAFYLCASTKTGSITEAFFGQGTRLTVV.

CDR3 nucleotide sequence: TGCGCCAGCAGCCCGGATGGGGACACCAGGGTCGCTTTCTTT. This codes for CASSPDGDTRVAFF. The chain has TRBV4-1 and TRBJ1-1; D is possibly TRBD1 (6 bases). This CDR3 has 14 amino acids. V was trimmed by 4 bases and J by 11 bases, leaving 20 bases between them. From germline, CDR1 is MGHRA and CDR2 YSYEKL.

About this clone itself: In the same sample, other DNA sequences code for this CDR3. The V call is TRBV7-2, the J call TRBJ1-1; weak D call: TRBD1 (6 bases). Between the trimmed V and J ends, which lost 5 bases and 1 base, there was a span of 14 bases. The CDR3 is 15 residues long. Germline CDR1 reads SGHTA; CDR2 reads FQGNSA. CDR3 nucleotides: TGTGCCAGCAGCCAAACGGACAGAGCGAACACTGAAGCTTTCTTT. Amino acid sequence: CASSQTDRANTEAFF.

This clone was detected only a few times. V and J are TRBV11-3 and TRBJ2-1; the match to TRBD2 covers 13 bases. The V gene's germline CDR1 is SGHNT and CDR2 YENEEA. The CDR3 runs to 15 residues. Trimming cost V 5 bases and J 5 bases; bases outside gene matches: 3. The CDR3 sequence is CASSRTSGSNNEQFF. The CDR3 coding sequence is TGTGCCAGCAGCCGGACTAGCGGGAGTAACAATGAGCAGTTCTTC.

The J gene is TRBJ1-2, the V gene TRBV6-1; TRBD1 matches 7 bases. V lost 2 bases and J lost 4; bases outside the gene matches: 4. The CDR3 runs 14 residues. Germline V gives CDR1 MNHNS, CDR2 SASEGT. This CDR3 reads CASSETGQLYGYTF. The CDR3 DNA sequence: TGTGCCAGCAGTGAAACGGGACAGCTCTATGGCTACACCTTC.

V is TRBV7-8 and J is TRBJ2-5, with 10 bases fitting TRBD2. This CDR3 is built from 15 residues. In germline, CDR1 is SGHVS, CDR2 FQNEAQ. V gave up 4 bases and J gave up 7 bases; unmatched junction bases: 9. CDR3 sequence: CASSSANLAGGTQYF. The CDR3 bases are TGTGCCAGCAGCTCAGCCAACTTAGCGGGGGGGACCCAGTACTTC. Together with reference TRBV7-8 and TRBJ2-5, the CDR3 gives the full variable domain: GAGVSQSPRYKVAKRGQDVALRCDPISGHVSLFWYQQALGQGPEFLTYFQNEAQLDKSGLPSDRFFAERPEGSVSTLKIQRTQQEDSAVYLCASSSANLAGGTQYFGPGTRLLVL.

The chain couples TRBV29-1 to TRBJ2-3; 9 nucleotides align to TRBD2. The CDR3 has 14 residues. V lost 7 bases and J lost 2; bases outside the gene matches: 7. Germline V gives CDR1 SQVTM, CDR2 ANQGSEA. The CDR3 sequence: CSAVTSGYTDTQYF. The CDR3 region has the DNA TGCAGCGCAGTGACTAGCGGATACACAGATACGCAGTATTTT.

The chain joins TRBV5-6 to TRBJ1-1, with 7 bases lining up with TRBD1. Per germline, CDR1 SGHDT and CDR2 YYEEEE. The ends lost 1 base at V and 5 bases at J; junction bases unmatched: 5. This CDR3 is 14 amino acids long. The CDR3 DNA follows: TGTGCCAGCAGCTTGTGGGTCAGGGGGACTGAAGCTTTCTTT. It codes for CASSLWVRGTEAFF.

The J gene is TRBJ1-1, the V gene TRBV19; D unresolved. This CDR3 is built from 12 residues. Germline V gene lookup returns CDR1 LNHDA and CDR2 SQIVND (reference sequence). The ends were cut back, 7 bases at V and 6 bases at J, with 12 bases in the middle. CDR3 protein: CASTAGLAEAFF. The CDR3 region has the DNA TGTGCCAGTACCGCGGGGTTGGCTGAAGCTTTCTTT.

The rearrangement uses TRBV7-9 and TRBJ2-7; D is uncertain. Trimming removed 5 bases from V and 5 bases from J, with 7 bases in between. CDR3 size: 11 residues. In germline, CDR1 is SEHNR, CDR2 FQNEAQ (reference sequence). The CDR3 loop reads CASSPQNEQYF. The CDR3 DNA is TGTGCCAGCAGCCCCCAAAACGAGCAGTACTTC.

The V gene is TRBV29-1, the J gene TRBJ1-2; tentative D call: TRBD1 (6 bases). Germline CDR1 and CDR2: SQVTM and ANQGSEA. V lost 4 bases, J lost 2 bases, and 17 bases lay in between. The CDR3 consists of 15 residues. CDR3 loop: CSVVDSRTENYGYTF. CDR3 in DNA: TGCAGCGTTGTGGACAGTAGGACAGAGAACTATGGCTACACCTTC. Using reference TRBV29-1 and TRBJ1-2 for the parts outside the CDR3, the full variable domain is SAVISQKPSRDICQRGTSLTIQCQVDSQVTMMFWYRQQPGQSLTLIATANQGSEATYESGFVIDKFPISRPNLTFSTLTVSNMSPEDSSIYLCSVVDSRTENYGYTFGSGTRLTVV.

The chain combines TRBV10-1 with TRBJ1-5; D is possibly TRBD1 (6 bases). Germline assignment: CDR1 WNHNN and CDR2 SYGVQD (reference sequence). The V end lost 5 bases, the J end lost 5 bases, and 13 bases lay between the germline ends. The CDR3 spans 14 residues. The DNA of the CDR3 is TGCGCCAGCAGTCCCTCAGGGGACGATCAGCCCCAGCATTTT. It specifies CASSPSGDDQPQHF.

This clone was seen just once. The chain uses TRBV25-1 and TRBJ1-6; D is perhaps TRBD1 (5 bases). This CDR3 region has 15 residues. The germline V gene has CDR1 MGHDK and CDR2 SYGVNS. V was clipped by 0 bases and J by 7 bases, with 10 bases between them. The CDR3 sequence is CASSEYRGLNSPLHF. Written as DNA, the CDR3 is TGTGCCAGCAGTGAATATCGGGGGTTAAATTCACCCCTCCACTTT.

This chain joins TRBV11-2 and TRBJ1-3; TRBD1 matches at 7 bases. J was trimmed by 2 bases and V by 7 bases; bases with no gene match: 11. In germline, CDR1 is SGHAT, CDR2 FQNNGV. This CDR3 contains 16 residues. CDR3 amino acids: CASTGLLGTAGNTIYF. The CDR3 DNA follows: TGTGCCAGCACAGGGCTTTTGGGGACAGCTGGAAACACCATATATTTT.

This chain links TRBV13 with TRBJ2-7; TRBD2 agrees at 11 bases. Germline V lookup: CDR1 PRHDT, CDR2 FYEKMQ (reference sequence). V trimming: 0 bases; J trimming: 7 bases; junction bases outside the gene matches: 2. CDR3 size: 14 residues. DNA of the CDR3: TGTGCCAGCAGCTTAGGTCTAGCGGGAGGTGAGCAGTACTTC. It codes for CASSLGLAGGEQYF.

CDR3 sequence: CATADSRPYEQYF. The CDR3 DNA sequence: TGTGCCACCGCGGACTCGAGACCCTACGAGCAGTACTTC. This chain links TRBV15 with TRBJ2-7; D is possibly TRBD2 (5 bases). Germline V gene sequence: CDR1 LNHNV, CDR2 YYDKDF (reference sequence). Trimming removed 8 bases at V and 2 bases at J, with 13 bases between. This CDR3 comprises 13 residues.

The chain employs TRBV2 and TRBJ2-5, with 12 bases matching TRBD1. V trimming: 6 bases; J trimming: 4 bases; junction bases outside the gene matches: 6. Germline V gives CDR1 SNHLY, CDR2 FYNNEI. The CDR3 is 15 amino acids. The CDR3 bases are TGTGCCAGCAGGGTAGGGACAGGGGGCGTAGAGACCCAGTACTTC. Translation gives CASRVGTGGVETQYF. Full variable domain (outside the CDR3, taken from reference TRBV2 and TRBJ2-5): EPEVTQTPSHQVTQMGQEVILRCVPISNHLYFYWYRQILGQKVEFLVSFYNNEISEKSEIFDDQFSVERPDGSNFTLKIRSTKLEDSAMYFCASRVGTGGVETQYFGPGTRLLVL.